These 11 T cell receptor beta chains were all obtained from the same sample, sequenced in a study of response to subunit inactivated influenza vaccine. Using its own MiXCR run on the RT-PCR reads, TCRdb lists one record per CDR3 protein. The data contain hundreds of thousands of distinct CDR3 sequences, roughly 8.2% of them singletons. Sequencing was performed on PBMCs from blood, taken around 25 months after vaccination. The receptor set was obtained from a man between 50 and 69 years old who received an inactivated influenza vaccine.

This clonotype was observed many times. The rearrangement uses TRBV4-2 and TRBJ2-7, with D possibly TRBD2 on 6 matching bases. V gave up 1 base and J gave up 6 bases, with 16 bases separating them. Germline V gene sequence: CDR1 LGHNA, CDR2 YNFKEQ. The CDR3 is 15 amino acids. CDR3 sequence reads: CASSQGTTIFREQYF. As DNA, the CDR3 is TGTGCCAGCAGCCAAGGGACTACAATTTTCCGCGAGCAGTACTTC.

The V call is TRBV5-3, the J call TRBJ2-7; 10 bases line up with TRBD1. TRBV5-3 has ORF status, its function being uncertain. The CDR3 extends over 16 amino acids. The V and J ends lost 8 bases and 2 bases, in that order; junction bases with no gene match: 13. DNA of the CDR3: TGTGCCAGCGGCCCCGGTCTTGGGACAGGGGCCTACGAGCAGTACTTC. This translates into CASGPGLGTGAYEQYF.

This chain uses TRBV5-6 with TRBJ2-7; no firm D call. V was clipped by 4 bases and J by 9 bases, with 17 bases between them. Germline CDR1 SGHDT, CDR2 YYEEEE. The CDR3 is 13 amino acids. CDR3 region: CASSLGRSTGQYF. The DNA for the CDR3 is TGTGCCAGCAGCCTCGGGCGATCTACGGGGCAGTACTTC. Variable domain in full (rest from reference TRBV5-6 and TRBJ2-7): DAGVTQSPTHLIKTRGQQVTLRCSPKSGHDTVSWYQQALGQGPQFIFQYYEEEERQRGNFPDRFSGHQFPNYSSELNVNALLLGDSALYLCASSLGRSTGQYFGPGTRLTVT.

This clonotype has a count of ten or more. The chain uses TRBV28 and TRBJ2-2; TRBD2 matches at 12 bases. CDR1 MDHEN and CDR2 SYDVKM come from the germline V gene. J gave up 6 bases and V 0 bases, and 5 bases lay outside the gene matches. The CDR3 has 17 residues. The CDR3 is CASSLWSLAGGPGELFF. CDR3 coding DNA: TGTGCCAGCAGTTTATGGTCCCTAGCGGGGGGGCCCGGGGAGCTGTTTTTT.

CDR3 bases: TGCAGTGCTAGCCGGGGCCGGATTGGTGTGACCCAGTACTTC. Protein product: CSASRGRIGVTQYF. The chain joins TRBV20-1 to TRBJ2-5, with D perhaps assigned TRBD1 or TRBD2 (5 bases each). Trimming took off 3 bases at V and 7 bases at J, with 18 bases between the two ends. CDR1 and CDR2 from the germline V gene are DFQATT and SNEGSKA (reference sequence). CDR3 length: 14 amino acids.

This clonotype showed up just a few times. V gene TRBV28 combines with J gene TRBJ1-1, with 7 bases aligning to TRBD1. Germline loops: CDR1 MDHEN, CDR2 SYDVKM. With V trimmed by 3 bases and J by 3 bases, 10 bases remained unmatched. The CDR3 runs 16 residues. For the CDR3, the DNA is TGTGCCAGCAGTTTGGAGACAGGGAGGTTTCACACTGAAGCTTTCTTT. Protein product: CASSLETGRFHTEAFF.

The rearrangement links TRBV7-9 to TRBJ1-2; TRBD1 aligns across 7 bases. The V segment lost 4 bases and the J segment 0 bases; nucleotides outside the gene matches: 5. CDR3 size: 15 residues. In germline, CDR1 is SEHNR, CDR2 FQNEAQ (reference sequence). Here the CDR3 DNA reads TGTGCCAGCAGCTCGCCGGACAGGTCTAACTATGGCTACACCTTC. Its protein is CASSSPDRSNYGYTF.

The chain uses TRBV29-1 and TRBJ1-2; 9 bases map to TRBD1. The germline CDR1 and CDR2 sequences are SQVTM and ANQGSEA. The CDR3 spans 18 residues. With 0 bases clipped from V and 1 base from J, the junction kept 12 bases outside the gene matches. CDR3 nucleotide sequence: TGCAGCGTTGAAGACCCATCAGCAGGGACAGGGTTTAACTATGGCTACACCTTC. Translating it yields CSVEDPSAGTGFNYGYTF.

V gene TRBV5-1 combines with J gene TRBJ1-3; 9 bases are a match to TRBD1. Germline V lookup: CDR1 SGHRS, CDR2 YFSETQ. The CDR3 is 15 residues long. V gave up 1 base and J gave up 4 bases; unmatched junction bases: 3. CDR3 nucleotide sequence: TGCGCCAGCAGCTTGAGTACAGGGGGCGGAAACACCATATATTTT. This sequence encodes CASSLSTGGGNTIYF.

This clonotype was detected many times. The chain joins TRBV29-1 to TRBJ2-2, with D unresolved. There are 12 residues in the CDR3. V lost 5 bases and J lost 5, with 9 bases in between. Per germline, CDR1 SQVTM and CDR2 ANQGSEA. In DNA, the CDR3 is TGCAGCGTTATAGAGGAGACCGGGGAGCTGTTTTTT. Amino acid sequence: CSVIEETGELFF.

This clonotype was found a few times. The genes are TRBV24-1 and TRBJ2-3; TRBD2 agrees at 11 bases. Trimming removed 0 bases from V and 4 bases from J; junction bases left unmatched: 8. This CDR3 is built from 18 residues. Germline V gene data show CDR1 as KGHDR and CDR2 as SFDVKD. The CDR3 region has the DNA TGTGCCACCAGTGATTTGGACCCACTAGCGGGAGAGTCAGATACGCAGTATTTT. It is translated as CATSDLDPLAGESDTQYF.